Given below is one T cell receptor (beta chain) in context. Its specificity is not known. This may be a read error: a much more frequent sequence differs by one nucleotide. This entry is derived from a study of blood T cells in healthy people across ages. At the level of the study: Capture via template switching afforded approximately one barcoded beta molecule per two T cells. Findings of the study overall: CMV status of donors was not determined, possibly confounding expanded clonotype changes.

Each donor's blood draw was 8.5 to 10 milliliters of peripheral blood. PBMCs, at least 7 million per sample, were isolated. It was with a sample-barcoded 5' primer and a J-beta primer mix that a second PCR of roughly 6 to 12 cycles was run. MiXCR, applied by TCRdb to the 5' RACE reads, yields one record per CDR3 protein. Of about 940,000 distinct CDR3 sequences listed, 48% are singletons. Germline V gene sequence: CDR1 DFQATT, CDR2 SNEGSKA (reference sequence). The CDR3 consists of 15 residues. This TCR derives from a young man in good health. Sequencing was carried out using blood. The genes are TRBV20-1 and TRBJ2-7; 7 bases fit TRBD2. CDR3 in DNA: TGCATTGCTAGAAATGGGGGGGGTCAGACCTACGAGCAGTACTTC. This sequence encodes CIARNGGGQTYEQYF.